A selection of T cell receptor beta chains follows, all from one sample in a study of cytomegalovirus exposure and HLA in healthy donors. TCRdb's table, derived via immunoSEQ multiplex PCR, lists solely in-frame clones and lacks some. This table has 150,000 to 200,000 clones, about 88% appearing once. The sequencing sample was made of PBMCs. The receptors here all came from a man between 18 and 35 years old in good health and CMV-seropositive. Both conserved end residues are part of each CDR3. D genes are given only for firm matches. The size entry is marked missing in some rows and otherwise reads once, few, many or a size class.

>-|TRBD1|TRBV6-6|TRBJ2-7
TGTGCCAGCAGTTTCTCCCCAGGACAGGGTAACTACGAGCAGTACTTC
CASSFSPGQGNYEQYF
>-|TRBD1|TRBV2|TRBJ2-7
TGTGCCAGCAGTCTCCGGGACAGCTCCTACGAGCAGTACTTC
CASSLRDSSYEQYF
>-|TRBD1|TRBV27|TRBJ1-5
TGTGCCAGCAGGCCTCGACGGGACAGCCTCAATCAGCCCCAGCATTTT
CASRPRRDSLNQPQHF
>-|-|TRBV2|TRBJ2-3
TGTGCCAGCAGCCCGGAGTTCTCTAGCACAGATACGCAGTATTTT
CASSPEFSSTDTQYF
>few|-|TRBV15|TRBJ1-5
TGTGCCACCAGCAGAGATCTTAGTCAGGGGTTGCAGCCCCAGCATTTT
CATSRDLSQGLQPQHF
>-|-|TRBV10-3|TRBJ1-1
TGTGCCACAACCCAGGGTTCTGGCACTGAAGCTTTCTTT
CATTQGSGTEAFF
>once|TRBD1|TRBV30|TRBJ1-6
TGTGCCTGGGGGGGACAGAAGAATTCACCCCTCCACTTT
CAWGGQKNSPLHF
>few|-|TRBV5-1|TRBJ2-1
TGCGCCAGCAGCTTGGGATCGACTATCAACTACAATGAGCAGTTCTTC
CASSLGSTINYNEQFF
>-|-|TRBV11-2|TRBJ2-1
TGTGCCAGCAGCGCCACAGGGTACAATGAGCAGTTCTTC
CASSATGYNEQFF
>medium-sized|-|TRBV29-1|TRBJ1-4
TGCAGCGTTGGCAGGGATGGAACTAATGAAAAACTGTTTTTT
CSVGRDGTNEKLFF
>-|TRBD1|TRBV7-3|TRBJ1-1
TGTGCCAGCAGCCCCGGACAGGGAGGGTCTGAAGCTTTCTTT
CASSPGQGGSEAFF
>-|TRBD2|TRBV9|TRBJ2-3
TGTGCCAGCAGCGGTAGCGGGGGATGGGGCACAGATACGCAGTATTTT
CASSGSGGWGTDTQYF
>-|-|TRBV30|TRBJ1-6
TGTGCCTGGAGTTATAGCCAGAGGCCCCGACCCCTCCACTTT
CAWSYSQRPRPLHF
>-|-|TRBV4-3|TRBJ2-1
TGCGCCAGCAGCCAAAACACAGCGGGCAGCTCCTACAATGAGCAGTTCTTC
CASSQNTAGSSYNEQFF
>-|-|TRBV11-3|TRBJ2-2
TGTGCCAGCAGCTTAGACAGGTTGGGGCAGGTTCACACCGGGGAGCTGTTTTTT
CASSLDRLGQVHTGELFF
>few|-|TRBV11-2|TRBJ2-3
TGTGCCAGCAGCTTACCAACGGTTTCCGCAAGCACAGATACGCAGTATTTT
CASSLPTVSASTDTQYF
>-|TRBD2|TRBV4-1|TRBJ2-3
TGCGCCAGCAGCCAAGCGTGGGGGAGGGGCACAGATACGCAGTATTTT
CASSQAWGRGTDTQYF
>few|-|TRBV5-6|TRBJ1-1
TGTGCCAGCTCCCCGTCTGCTATGAACACTGAAGCTTTCTTT
CASSPSAMNTEAFF
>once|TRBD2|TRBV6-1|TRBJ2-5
TGTGCCAGCAGTGTGGGGACTAGCGGGGAAGAGACCCAGTACTTC
CASSVGTSGEETQYF
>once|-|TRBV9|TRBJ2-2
TGTGCCAGCAGCGTACTTGGGCACTTGAACACCGGGGAGCTGTTTTTT
CASSVLGHLNTGELFF
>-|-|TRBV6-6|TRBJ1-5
TGTGCCAGCAGTCAGACAGCCTTTAGCAATCAGCCCCAGCATTTT
CASSQTAFSNQPQHF
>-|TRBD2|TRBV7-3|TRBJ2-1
TGTGCCAGCAGCTTAAGGGCGGGGGGCTCCTACAATGAGCAGTTCTTC
CASSLRAGGSYNEQFF
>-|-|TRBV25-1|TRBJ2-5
TGTGCCAGCAGTGAATTAGCAGGAGGTGGTGAAGAGACCCAGTACTTC
CASSELAGGGEETQYF
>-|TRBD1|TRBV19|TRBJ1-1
TGTGCCAGTAGAATACAGGGGGCATCGCCGGACGGGACTGAAGCTTTCTTT
CASRIQGASPDGTEAFF
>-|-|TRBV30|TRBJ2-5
TGTGCCTGGAGTTTAAGGGGGGGTCAGGAGACCCAGTACTTC
CAWSLRGGQETQYF
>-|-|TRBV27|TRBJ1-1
TGTGCCAGCAGTTTAAACCTGGGAGTTGGTGAAGCTTTCTTT
CASSLNLGVGEAFF
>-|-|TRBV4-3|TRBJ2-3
TGCGCCAGCAGCCAAGATTTGCGGGACAGACAGAGAGATACGCAGTATTTT
CASSQDLRDRQRDTQYF
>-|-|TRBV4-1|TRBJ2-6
TGCGCCAGCAGCCTCCGAGCCCTCCTCATACCTGCTTTCTCTGGGGCCAACGTCCTGACTTTC
CASSLRALLIPAFSGANVLTF
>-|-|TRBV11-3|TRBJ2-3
TGTGCCAGCGGGGGGTACGGCACAGATACGCAGTATTTT
CASGGYGTDTQYF
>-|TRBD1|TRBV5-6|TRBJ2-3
TGTGCCAGCAGCTTGTTTTTAGTGACAGGGGGGTTCACAGATACGCAGTATTTT
CASSLFLVTGGFTDTQYF
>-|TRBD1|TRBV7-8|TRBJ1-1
TGTGCCAGCAGCGCCACCGGGACAGCGAACACTGAAGCTTTCTTT
CASSATGTANTEAFF
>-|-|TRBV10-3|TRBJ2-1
TGTGCCATCAGCCCAGAAATCACCTACAATGAGCAGTTCTTC
CAISPEITYNEQFF
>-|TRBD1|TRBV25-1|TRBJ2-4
TGTGCCAGCAGTGGCCGACAGGGCCAAAACATTCAGTACTTC
CASSGRQGQNIQYF
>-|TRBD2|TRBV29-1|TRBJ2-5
TGCAGCGTTGAATTAGGGACTAGCGGGGGAGCTAATCAAGAGACCCAGTACTTC
CSVELGTSGGANQETQYF
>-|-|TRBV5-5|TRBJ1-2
TGTGCCAGCAGCAGCACAGGACGGAACTATGGCTACACCTTC
CASSSTGRNYGYTF
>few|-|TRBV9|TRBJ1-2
TGTGCCAGCAGCGTTGAGGGGAGGGGTAACTATGGCTACACCTTC
CASSVEGRGNYGYTF
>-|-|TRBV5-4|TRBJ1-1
TGTGCCAGCAGCTTACAACAGAAGAACACTGAAGCTTTCTTT
CASSLQQKNTEAFF
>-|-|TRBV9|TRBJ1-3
TGTGCCAGCAGCGTAGGGGGGGGCTCTGGAAACACCATATATTTT
CASSVGGGSGNTIYF
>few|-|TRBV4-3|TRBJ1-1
TGCGCCAGCAGCCAAGAGGGGGGGAGCACTGAAGCTTTCTTT
CASSQEGGSTEAFF
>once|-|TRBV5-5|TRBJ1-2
TGTGCCAGCAGCATCCGGGGAGTTAACTATGGCTACACCTTC
CASSIRGVNYGYTF
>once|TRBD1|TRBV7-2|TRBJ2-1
TGTGCCAGCAGCGTCGGACAGGGCCGGGAGCAGTTCTTC
CASSVGQGREQFF
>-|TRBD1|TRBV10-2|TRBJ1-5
TGCGCCAGCAGAGGGGGCGGGCAGCCCCAGCATTTT
CASRGGGQPQHF
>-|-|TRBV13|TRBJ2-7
TGTGCCAGCAGCCCCGGACCCAACGGGGACGAGCAGTACTTC
CASSPGPNGDEQYF
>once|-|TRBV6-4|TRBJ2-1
TGTGCCAGCAGTGGAGAGGGGGGGGGCCTCAATGAGCAGTTCTTC
CASSGEGGGLNEQFF
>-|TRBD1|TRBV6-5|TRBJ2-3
TGTGCCAGCAGTTACGACAGGGGGCGAGAAACAGATACGCAGTATTTT
CASSYDRGRETDTQYF
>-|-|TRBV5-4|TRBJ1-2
TGTGCCAGCAGCTTGGCCGGGGGAGGCTACACCTTC
CASSLAGGGYTF
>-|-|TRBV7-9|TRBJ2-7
TGTGCCAGCAGCTTAGAACAGGGTCAGCAGTACTTC
CASSLEQGQQYF
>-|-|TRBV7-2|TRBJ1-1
TGTGCCAGCAGCTTAGGGATTACAGGCCTGAACACTGAAGCTTTCTTT
CASSLGITGLNTEAFF
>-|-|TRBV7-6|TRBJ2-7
TGTGCCAGCAGCTTAGCGCCCCCCAGCTCCTACGAGCAGTACTTC
CASSLAPPSSYEQYF
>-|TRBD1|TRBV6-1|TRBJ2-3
TGTGCCAGCAGTGAGGGACAGGGCAACACAGATACGCAGTATTTT
CASSEGQGNTDTQYF
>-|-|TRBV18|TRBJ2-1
TGTGCCAGCTCACCACCAAGCCCCACCTACAATGAGCAGTTCTTC
CASSPPSPTYNEQFF
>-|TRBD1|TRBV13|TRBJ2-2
TGTGCCAGCAGCACCAGGACAGGGCCAGGGGAGCTGTTTTTT
CASSTRTGPGELFF
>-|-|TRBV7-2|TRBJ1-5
TGTGCCAGCAGCTCCGGACTGCGCCAGCATTTT
CASSSGLRQHF
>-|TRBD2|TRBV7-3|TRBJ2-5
TGTGCCAGCAGCTGGATAGCGGGGGGCCCGGAGACCCAGTACTTC
CASSWIAGGPETQYF